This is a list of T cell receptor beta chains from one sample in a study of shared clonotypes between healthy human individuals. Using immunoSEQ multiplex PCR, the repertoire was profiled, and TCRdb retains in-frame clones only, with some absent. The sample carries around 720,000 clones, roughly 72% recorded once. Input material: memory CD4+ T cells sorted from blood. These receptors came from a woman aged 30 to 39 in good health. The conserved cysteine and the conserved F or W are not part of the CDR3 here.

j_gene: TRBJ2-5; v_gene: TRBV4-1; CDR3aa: ASSQRQGQETQY
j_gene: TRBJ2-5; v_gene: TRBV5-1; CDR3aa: ASSQGQGLGTETQY
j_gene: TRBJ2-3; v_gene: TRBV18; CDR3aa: ASSPRPEGGTDTQY
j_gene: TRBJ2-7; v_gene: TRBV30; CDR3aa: AWRTPGQTYEQY
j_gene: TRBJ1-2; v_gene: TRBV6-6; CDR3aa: ASSTDKNYGYT
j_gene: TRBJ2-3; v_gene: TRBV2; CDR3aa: ASSDSDTSTDTQY
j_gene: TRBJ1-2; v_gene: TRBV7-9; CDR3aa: ASSRQYYGYT
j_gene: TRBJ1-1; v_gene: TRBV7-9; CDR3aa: ASSLWRDRAPEAF
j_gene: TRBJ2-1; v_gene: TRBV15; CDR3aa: ATSRDLSGEQF
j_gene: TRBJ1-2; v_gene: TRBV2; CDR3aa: ASSYRTEGYT
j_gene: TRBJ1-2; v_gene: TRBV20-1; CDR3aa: SARSNYGYT
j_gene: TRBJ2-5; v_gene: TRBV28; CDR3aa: ASSYGTSESGQY
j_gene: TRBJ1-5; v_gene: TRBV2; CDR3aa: ASTEEGGQPQH
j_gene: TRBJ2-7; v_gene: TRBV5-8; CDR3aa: ASRLTAAHEQY
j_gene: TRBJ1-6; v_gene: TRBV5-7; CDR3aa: ASSPGLGSSYNSPLH
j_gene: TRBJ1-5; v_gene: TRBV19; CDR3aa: AHLSGGHQPQH
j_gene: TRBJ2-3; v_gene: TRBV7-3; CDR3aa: ASSKGLAADTQY
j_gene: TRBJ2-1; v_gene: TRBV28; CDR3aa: ASSLGRVEQF
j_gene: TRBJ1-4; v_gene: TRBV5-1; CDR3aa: ASSLGGLGRHNEKLF
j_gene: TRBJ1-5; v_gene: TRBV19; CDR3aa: ASSIKGSGAGQPQH
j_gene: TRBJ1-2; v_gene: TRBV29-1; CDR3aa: SVEDRDYGYT
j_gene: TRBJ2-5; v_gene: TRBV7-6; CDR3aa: ASSLAAGRQTQY
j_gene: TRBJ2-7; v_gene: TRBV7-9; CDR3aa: ASSLVGTSRKKQY
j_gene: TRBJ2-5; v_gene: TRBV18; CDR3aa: ASSHTQLASGKETQY
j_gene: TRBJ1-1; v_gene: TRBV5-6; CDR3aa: ASSITGPNTEAF
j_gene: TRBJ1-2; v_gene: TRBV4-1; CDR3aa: ASSQMPGQLNYGYT
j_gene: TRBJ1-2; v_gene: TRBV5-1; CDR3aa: ASSWITGGDYGYT
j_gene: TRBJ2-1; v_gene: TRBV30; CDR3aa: AWSPKTGNNEQF
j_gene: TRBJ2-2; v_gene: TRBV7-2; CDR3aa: ASSPRTTNTGELF
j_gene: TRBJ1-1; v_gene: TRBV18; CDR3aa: ASSPQILGQGHEAF
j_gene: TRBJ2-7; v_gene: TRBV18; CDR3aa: ASSHGAGTDEQY
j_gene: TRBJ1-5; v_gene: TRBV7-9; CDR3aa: ASSRQGGMGNQPQH
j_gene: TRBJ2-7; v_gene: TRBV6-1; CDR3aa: ASSEGTGLYEQY
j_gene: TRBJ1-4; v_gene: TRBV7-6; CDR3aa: ASSPREGVSEKLF
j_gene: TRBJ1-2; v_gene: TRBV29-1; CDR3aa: SVTGVGIYGYT
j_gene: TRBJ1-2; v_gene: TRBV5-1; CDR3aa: ASSSGLSTGGAGYT
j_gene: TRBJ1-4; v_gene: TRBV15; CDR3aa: ATSRGQGNEKLF
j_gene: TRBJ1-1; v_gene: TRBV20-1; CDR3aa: SARDGPQAF
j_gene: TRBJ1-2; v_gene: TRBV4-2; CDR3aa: ASSQVLLSNYGYT
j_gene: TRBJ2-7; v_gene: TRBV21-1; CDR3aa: ANDRAYEQY
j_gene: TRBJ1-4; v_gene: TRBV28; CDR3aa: ASSPVPGQGFDEKLF